The following is a T cell receptor (beta chain) sequence with its context. V dropped 6 bases and J dropped 0 bases, with 7 bases sitting between them. The CDR3 contains 13 residues. Germline loops: CDR1 SGHTS, CDR2 YDEGEE. MiXCR was run by TCRdb on the RT-PCR reads, yielding one entry per CDR3 protein. The top ten hold 3.6% of the sample, which has fewer than 800,000 distinct CDR3 sequences, about 14% seen once. The gene calls are TRBV5-8 and TRBJ2-1; D is uncertain. The receptor was derived from a female donor in good health, serving as a healthy control. The sequencing sample was made of memory CD4+ T cells from blood. CDR3 loop: CASTMGSYNEQFF. Written as DNA, the CDR3 is TGTGCCAGCACCATGGGCTCCTACAATGAGCAGTTCTTC.